This TCR beta chain was recorded in a study of preoperative IRX-2 immunotherapy in early breast cancer. This clone has a handful of counts. The repertoire was sequenced with immunoSEQ multiplex PCR; TCRdb's copy has only in-frame clones and lacks some. The table includes approximately 24,000 clones, roughly four fifths detected once. Germline V gene data show CDR1 as LNHDA and CDR2 as SQIVND (reference sequence). V was shortened by 3 bases and J by 7 bases, with 16 bases between the two germline ends. The CDR3 is 15 residues long. This sample's treatment: preoperative locoregional IRX-2 cytokine immunotherapy. Patients received preoperative, locoregional IRX-2 cytokine immunotherapy in a phase Ib study.

The rearrangement joins TRBV19 to TRBJ1-5; unclear D gene. Here the sequenced sample was lymph node tissue, taken after IRX-2 immunotherapy. The receptor was derived from a human donor with breast cancer. The CDR3 DNA reads as TGTGCCAGTAGTATCTACACCAGTCGCGGGCAGCCCCAGCATTTT. It translates to CASSIYTSRGQPQHF.